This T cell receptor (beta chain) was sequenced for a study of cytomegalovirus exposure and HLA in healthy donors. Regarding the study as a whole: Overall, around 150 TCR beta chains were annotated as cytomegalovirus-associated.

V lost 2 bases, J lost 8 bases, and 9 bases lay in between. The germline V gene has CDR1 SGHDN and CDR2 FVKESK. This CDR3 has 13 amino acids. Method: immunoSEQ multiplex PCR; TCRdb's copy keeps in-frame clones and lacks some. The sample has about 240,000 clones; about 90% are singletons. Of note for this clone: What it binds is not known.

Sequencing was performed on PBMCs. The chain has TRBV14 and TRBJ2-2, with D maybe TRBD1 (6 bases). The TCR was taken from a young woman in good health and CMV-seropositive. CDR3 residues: CASSQPGTGELFF. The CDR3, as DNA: TGTGCCAGCAGCCAACCCGGGACAGGGGAGCTGTTTTTT.